A single T cell receptor beta chain is shown here with its context. Study processing details: Using reference gene primer amplification, nucleated cell counts were estimated. Only in-frame clones appear in the TCRdb table, and some are missing; sequencing was by immunoSEQ multiplex PCR. The V and J calls and the clone size are those of that table, but D and trimming were determined from the DNA. The sample holds approximately 82,000 clones, around 84% seen once. The data originate from a study of blood T cell repertoires in COVID-19. The wider study: COVID-19 samples from acute and convalescent phases originated in the United States, Italy and Spain. T cells, B-cell-depleted T cells, or PBMCs supplied cDNA or gDNA.

The ends lost 2 bases at V and 2 bases at J; junction bases unmatched: 6. CDR3 length equals 19 residues. CDR1 and CDR2 from the germline V gene are KGHDR and SFDVKD. V usage is TRBV24-1 and J usage is TRBJ2-2; 14 bases fit TRBD2. The sample was peripheral blood. The sequence came from a woman aged 70-85 years with acute or convalescent COVID-19. The CDR3 DNA is TGTGCCACCAGTGATTCTACGGGACTAGCGGGAGCAAACACCGGGGAGCTGTTTTTT. Protein product: CATSDSTGLAGANTGELFF.